These T cell receptor beta chains were read from a single sample in a study of T-cell memory formation after mild COVID-19. TCRdb analysed the 5' RACE reads with MiXCR anew, one entry per CDR3 protein. The data contain 190,000 or so distinct CDR3 sequences, roughly a fifth of them singletons. Sequenced sample: PBMCs or a T cell subset sorted from them (not recorded which). Source of these receptors: an adult woman who had mild COVID-19 (a few samples of this study predate the infection). Cell type and time point are not known. Each CDR3 is given with its conserved first and last residue. Each record gives: CDR3 length, V gene, J gene, clone size, CDR3 protein. Size is stated for part of the rows, as once, few or many counts, or as a class when the clone is expanded.

>14|TRBV29-1|TRBJ2-1|few
CSVEGQGTINEQFF
>15|TRBV6-1|TRBJ2-3|few
CASSGLAGVLDTQYF
>15|TRBV4-1|TRBJ1-3|few
CASSLGLGSGNTIYF
>13|TRBV30|TRBJ2-7|few
CAWNAGWSYEQYF
>13|TRBV24-1|TRBJ2-2|.
CATRPGLAGEMFF
>16|TRBV20-1|TRBJ2-7|.
CSARGPRDRASYEQYF
>15|TRBV7-8|TRBJ2-1|.
CASSLVALAYNEQFF
>14|TRBV6-2/TRBV6-3|TRBJ2-7|.
CASSAGVGAYEQYF
>14|TRBV6-1|TRBJ2-1|.
CASSGQTEYKEQFF
>16|TRBV9|TRBJ2-1|.
CASSVTGVAGAYEQFF
>12|TRBV27|TRBJ2-7|.
CASKSEAYEQYF
>13|TRBV9|TRBJ2-5|.
CASSVADIQTQYF
>14|TRBV12-3/TRBV12-4|TRBJ1-4|many
CASSLPGSNEKLFF
>13|TRBV7-8|TRBJ2-7|few
CASISPDRYEQYF
>15|TRBV12-3/TRBV12-4|TRBJ2-5|.
CASSSILQGRETQYF
>13|TRBV7-2|TRBJ1-2|few
CASSLVSQYGYTF
>14|TRBV6-5|TRBJ2-3|.
CASSWAGGSDTQYF
>14|TRBV20-1|TRBJ2-1|few
CSASAGGAFNEQFF
>15|TRBV7-3|TRBJ2-1|few
CASSLTSGRANEQFF
>14|TRBV20-1|TRBJ2-7|few
CSARLAGGVAEQYF
>12|TRBV5-6|TRBJ1-1|few
CASSVTAFEAFF
>15|TRBV5-1|TRBJ2-7|.
CASSLMVGAPYEQYF
>18|TRBV20-1|TRBJ2-3|few
CSARDFKRGASPTDTQYF
>14|TRBV3-1|TRBJ2-5|few
CASSQERYQETQYF
>15|TRBV7-8|TRBJ2-7|few
CASSFGTNSLYEQYF
>14|TRBV4-1|TRBJ2-7|.
CASSQDSGVDEQYF
>13|TRBV29-1|TRBJ2-7|few
CSVVTGSSYEQYF
>15|TRBV2|TRBJ1-2|few
CASSVGARSDYGYTF
>13|TRBV29-1|TRBJ2-5|many
CSVEGGFQETQYF
>15|TRBV30|TRBJ2-3|few
CAWSGSGRPTDTQYF
>14|TRBV12-3/TRBV12-4|TRBJ1-5|.
CASSLSRGNQPQHF
>19|TRBV7-9|TRBJ2-3|few
CASSLTPLGTSGILNTQYF
>15|TRBV7-9|TRBJ1-2|few
CASSRAGDWNYGYTF
>10|TRBV29-1|TRBJ1-1|.
CSAWGTEAFF
>13|TRBV11-2|TRBJ2-1|few
CASSLGRHNEQFF